These 20 T cell receptor beta chains share one sample of origin, sequenced in a study of cytomegalovirus exposure and HLA in healthy donors. This PCR relied on a set of 60 Vbeta primers and 13 Jbeta primers. Clones were read by immunoSEQ multiplex PCR, and TCRdb kept only the in-frame ones, dropping some. The sample has 150,000 to 200,000 clones; 75% to 85% are singletons. Input material: PBMCs. The receptors were gathered from a woman aged 18-35 years in good health and CMV-seronegative.

This clone was observed a handful of times. V is TRBV5-1 and J is TRBJ1-1; no clear D gene. Germline CDR1 and CDR2: SGHRS and YFSETQ. Trimming cost V 1 base and J 0 bases, with 7 bases left between them. The CDR3 is 14 residues long. In nucleotides, the CDR3 is TGCGCCAGCAGCTTGACAGTTTTGAACACTGAAGCTTTCTTT. It encodes CASSLTVLNTEAFF.

This clone showed up just a few times. The chain links TRBV9 to TRBJ2-1, with D tentatively TRBD2 (5 bases). The length of the CDR3 is 16 residues. Germline CDR1 and CDR2: SGDLS and YYNGEE. V shed 4 bases and J shed 6 bases, with 20 bases lying between them. The CDR3 region has the DNA TGTGCCAGCAGCCTCACGAGGTGGAGCGGTGGCAATGAGCAGTTCTTC. Its translation: CASSLTRWSGGNEQFF.

The chain employs TRBV7-6 and TRBJ2-1; D uncertain. Germline V gene data show CDR1 as SGHVS and CDR2 as FNYEAQ. The CDR3 is 17 residues long. Deletions cut 2 bases from V and 8 bases from J, with 22 bases between. The CDR3 protein is CASSLSATPLFSYEQFF. Written as DNA, the CDR3 is TGTGCCAGCAGCTTATCAGCTACCCCTCTATTTAGCTATGAGCAGTTCTTC.

This clone was seen more than once but under ten times. The rearrangement joins TRBV6-5 to TRBJ1-2; D gene ambiguous. This CDR3 is built from 14 residues. V lost 2 bases and J 3 bases, leaving 10 bases between the germline ends. Per the germline V gene, CDR1 is MNHEY and CDR2 is SVGAGI. The CDR3 coding sequence is TGTGCCAGCAGTTACACGCTCGCGGACTATGGCTACACCTTC. The encoded protein is CASSYTLADYGYTF.

The V and J genes are TRBV29-1 and TRBJ2-1, with TRBD2 matching over 10 bases. This CDR3 is 15 amino acids long. Germline CDR1 reads SQVTM; CDR2 reads ANQGSEA. V was pared by 7 bases and J by 7 bases, with 13 bases of the junction left unmatched. The CDR3 DNA follows: TGCAGCGCCGACCCTACTAGCGGGATATGGAATGAGCAGTTCTTC. It translates to CSADPTSGIWNEQFF.

The chain joins TRBV7-3 to TRBJ2-1; tentatively, D is TRBD1 (6 bases). Trimming left V 3 bases short and J 6 bases short, with 18 bases between. The CDR3 totals 16 residues. Germline V gene lookup returns CDR1 SGHTA and CDR2 FQGTGA. The CDR3: CASSLGTRTVTNEQFF. The CDR3 coding sequence is TGTGCCAGCAGCTTGGGGACCCGGACAGTAACCAATGAGCAGTTCTTC.

The gene calls are TRBV2 and TRBJ1-4; tentatively, D is TRBD1 (5 bases). V was trimmed by 6 bases and J by 8 bases, leaving 13 bases between them. Germline CDR1 SNHLY, CDR2 FYNNEI. CDR3 length: 13 residues. The CDR3 DNA sequence: TGTGCCAGCAGCGGACCCCAGGGAGAAAAACTGTTTTTT. Translating gives CASSGPQGEKLFF.

J is TRBJ1-2 and V is TRBV29-1; tentatively, D is TRBD1 (5 bases). The V end lost 5 bases, the J end lost 5 bases, and 18 bases lay between the germline ends. CDR3 length: 14 residues. CDR1 SQVTM and CDR2 ANQGSEA come from the germline V gene. The CDR3 sequence: CSVLAGPFLYGYTF. CDR3 in DNA: TGCAGCGTTTTGGCAGGGCCCTTCCTTTATGGCTACACCTTC.

The rearrangement uses TRBV28 and TRBJ2-7, with 10 bases identical to TRBD1. The CDR3 length is 15 residues. J lost 3 bases, V lost 2 bases, and 4 bases had no gene match. CDR1 is MDHEN, CDR2 SYDVKM, per germline. This CDR3 is CASSLEDRGFYEQYF. The CDR3 nucleotides are TGTGCCAGCAGTTTAGAGGACAGGGGGTTCTACGAGCAGTACTTC.

The chain combines TRBV7-9 with TRBJ2-7; the match to TRBD2 covers 11 bases. Germline values: CDR1 SEHNR, CDR2 FQNEAQ (reference sequence). The CDR3 totals 15 residues. J gave up 2 bases and V 6 bases, and 6 bases lay outside the gene matches. DNA for the CDR3: TGTGCCAGCAGTTACGTAGCGGGAGGGCCCTACGAGCAGTACTTC. Translating gives CASSYVAGGPYEQYF.

The gene calls are TRBV5-1 and TRBJ1-1; D possibly corresponds to TRBD1 (6 bases). This CDR3 has 15 amino acids. Deletions cut 4 bases from V and 0 bases from J, with 13 bases between. The germline CDR1 and CDR2 sequences are SGHRS and YFSETQ. The CDR3 region is CASSGRGELNTEAFF. The DNA for the CDR3 is TGCGCCAGCAGCGGCAGGGGAGAATTGAACACTGAAGCTTTCTTT. Together with reference TRBV5-1 and TRBJ1-1, the CDR3 gives the full variable domain: KAGVTQTPRYLIKTRGQQVTLSCSPISGHRSVSWYQQTPGQGLQFLFEYFSETQRNKGNFPGRFSGRQFSNSRSEMNVSTLELGDSALYLCASSGRGELNTEAFFGQGTRLTVV.

The rearrangement uses TRBV7-6 and TRBJ2-1; 8 bases are a match to TRBD1. The CDR3 loop spans 14 amino acids. CDR1 is SGHVS, CDR2 FNYEAQ, per germline. The V gene end was trimmed by 5 bases and the J gene end by 4 bases; junction bases not matched to a gene: 4. CDR3 sequence (DNA): TGTGCCAGCAGCAACGGGACAGGATACAATGAGCAGTTCTTC. Protein sequence: CASSNGTGYNEQFF.

CDR3 protein: CASSQGTAEETNEKLFF. The CDR3 DNA reads as TGTGCCAGCAGCCAGGGGACAGCCGAAGAAACTAATGAAAAACTGTTTTTT. V gene TRBV4-2 combines with J gene TRBJ1-4, with TRBD1 matching over 7 bases. The CDR3 runs to 17 residues. CDR1 is LGHNA and CDR2 is YNFKEQ in the germline V gene. The ends lost 3 bases at V and 1 base at J; junction bases unmatched: 8.

The chain uses TRBV27 and TRBJ1-1; D perhaps matches TRBD1 (6 bases). This CDR3 spans 16 amino acids. V was shortened by 6 bases and J by 1 base, with 18 bases between the two germline ends. Germline loops: CDR1 MNHEY, CDR2 SMNVEV (reference sequence). The CDR3 reads CASRKQGVVRNTEAFF. The CDR3 DNA sequence: TGTGCCAGCAGAAAACAGGGCGTGGTCCGGAACACTGAAGCTTTCTTT.

The chain uses TRBV11-2 and TRBJ1-5; D uncertain. V was trimmed by 0 bases and J by 7 bases, leaving 7 bases between them. This CDR3 comprises 13 residues. CDR1 is SGHAT and CDR2 is FQNNGV in the germline V gene. CDR3 sequence: CASSLEFGQPQHF. CDR3 bases: TGTGCCAGCAGCTTAGAATTCGGGCAGCCCCAGCATTTT. Drawing the rest from reference TRBV11-2 and TRBJ1-5, the complete variable domain is EAGVAQSPRYKIIEKRQSVAFWCNPISGHATLYWYQQILGQGPKLLIQFQNNGVVDDSQLPKDRFSAERLKGVDSTLKIQPAKLEDSAVYLCASSLEFGQPQHFGDGTRLSIL.

The CDR3 bases are TGTGCCAGCACAGGGCAGATCACTGAAGCTTTCTTT. This codes for CASTGQITEAFF. V gene TRBV6-5 combines with J gene TRBJ1-1, with D tentatively TRBD1 (5 bases). Trimming left V 7 bases short and J 4 bases short, with 10 bases between. CDR3 length: 12 residues. The germline gives CDR1 MNHEY, CDR2 SVGAGI.

This clone was counted a single time. The chain links TRBV27 to TRBJ1-4; possible D gene TRBD1, 6 bases. Germline V lookup: CDR1 MNHEY, CDR2 SMNVEV (reference sequence). V was cut by 1 base and J by 8 bases, with 17 bases left in between. The CDR3 length is 16 residues. The CDR3 reads CASSLYPPGVGEKLFF. CDR3 nucleotides: TGTGCCAGCAGTTTATATCCCCCAGGGGTTGGCGAAAAACTGTTTTTT. The variable domain in full, completed from reference TRBV27 and TRBJ1-4, reads EAQVTQNPRYLITVTGKKLTVTCSQNMNHEYMSWYRQDPGLGLRQIYYSMNVEVTDKGDVPEGYKVSRKEKRNFPLILESPSPNQTSLYFCASSLYPPGVGEKLFFGSGTQLSVL.

In nucleotides, the CDR3 is TGTGCCAGCACGGAACTAGCGGGAGGCCCAGATACGCAGTATTTT. Amino acids: CASTELAGGPDTQYF. The genes are TRBV9 and TRBJ2-3; TRBD2 matches at 12 bases. Germline V gene lookup returns CDR1 SGDLS and CDR2 YYNGEE. The CDR3 consists of 15 residues. Germline trimming cut 6 bases from V and 4 bases from J; bases unmatched to any gene: 6.

This clone was picked up one time. The chain employs TRBV6-5 and TRBJ2-1; D is possibly TRBD1 (5 bases). Germline V gene lookup returns CDR1 MNHEY and CDR2 SVGAGI. The CDR3 spans 14 residues. Trimming removed 6 bases from V and 6 bases from J, with 15 bases in between. In DNA form, the CDR3 reads TGTGCCAGCAGCACTCCTAGGGGCGGCAATGAGCAGTTCTTC. Its translation is CASSTPRGGNEQFF.

This clone was counted only a few times. CDR3 nucleotides: TGTGCCAGCAGCTTCCGGGACAGGGGCACAGATACGCAGTATTTT. This gives the protein CASSFRDRGTDTQYF. The rearrangement links TRBV7-8 to TRBJ2-3; TRBD1 matches 9 bases. Trimming removed 3 bases from V and 1 base from J; junction bases left unmatched: 2. The germline gives CDR1 SGHVS, CDR2 FQNEAQ. The length of the CDR3 is 15 residues.